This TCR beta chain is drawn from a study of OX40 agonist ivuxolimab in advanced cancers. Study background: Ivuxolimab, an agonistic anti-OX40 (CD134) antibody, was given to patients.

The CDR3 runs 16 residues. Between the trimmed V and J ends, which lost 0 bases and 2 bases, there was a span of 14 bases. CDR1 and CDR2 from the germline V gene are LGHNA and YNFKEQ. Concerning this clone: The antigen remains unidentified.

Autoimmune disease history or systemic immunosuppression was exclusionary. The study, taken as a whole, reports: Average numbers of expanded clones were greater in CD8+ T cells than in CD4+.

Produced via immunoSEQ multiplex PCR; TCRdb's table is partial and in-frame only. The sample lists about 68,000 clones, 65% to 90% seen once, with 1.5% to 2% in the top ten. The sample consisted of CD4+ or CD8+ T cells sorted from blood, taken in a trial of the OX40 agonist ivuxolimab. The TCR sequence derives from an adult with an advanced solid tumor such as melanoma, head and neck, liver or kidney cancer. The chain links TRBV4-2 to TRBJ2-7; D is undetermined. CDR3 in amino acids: CASSQDRQELPYEQYF. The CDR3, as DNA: TGTGCCAGCAGCCAAGATCGGCAGGAGCTCCCCTACGAGCAGTACTTC.